These 17 T cell receptor beta chains originate from one sample sequenced in a study of PD-1 blockade in classical Hodgkin lymphoma. Profiling relied on immunoSEQ multiplex PCR, and the TCRdb table lists in-frame clones only, not all of them. The data hold about 49,000 clones, with roughly 89% observed a single time. Time point reported: cycle 4 day 1 (C4D1), after five to seven weeks of nivolumab. Relapses following autologous stem cell transplantation were seen in all patients, with brentuximab vedotin exposure varying. Sequencing was performed on peripheral blood mononuclear cells (PBMCs), taken before the fourth cycle of nivolumab. Receptor source: a human donor with classical Hodgkin lymphoma.

This chain links TRBV5-5 with TRBJ2-1; D possibly corresponds to TRBD1 (6 bases). CDR1 and CDR2 from the germline V gene are SGHKS and YYEKEE (reference sequence). V lost 6 bases, J lost 8 bases, and 21 bases lay in between. CDR3 length: 15 residues. CDR3 in amino acids: CASNRRQDLGDEQFF. For the CDR3, the DNA is TGTGCCAGCAACCGGAGACAGGATCTAGGAGATGAGCAGTTCTTC.

V gene TRBV28 combines with J gene TRBJ1-1; D is unclear. Looked up from germline, CDR1 is MDHEN and CDR2 is SYDVKM. This CDR3 spans 13 amino acids. V was trimmed by 2 bases and J by 0 bases, leaving 4 bases between them. The CDR3 loop is CASSLGVNTEAFF. Written as DNA, the CDR3 is TGTGCCAGCAGTTTAGGGGTGAACACTGAAGCTTTCTTT. Complete variable domain (other parts from reference TRBV28 and TRBJ1-1): DVKVTQSSRYLVKRTGEKVFLECVQDMDHENMFWYRQDPGLGLRLIYFSYDVKMKEKGDIPEGYSVSREKKERFSLILESASTNQTSMYLCASSLGVNTEAFFGQGTRLTVV.

The CDR3 reads CASGTRRGNNEQFF. The CDR3 DNA reads TGTGCCAGCGGCACTAGGCGGGGAAACAATGAGCAGTTCTTC. The chain has TRBV6-5 and TRBJ2-1, with a weak D call TRBD2 (6 bases). The CDR3 totals 14 residues. Germline assignment: CDR1 MNHEY and CDR2 SVGAGI. V lost 8 bases and J 5 bases, leaving 16 bases between the germline ends.

V usage is TRBV4-1 and J usage is TRBJ2-5; 7 nucleotides line up with TRBD2. With 3 bases clipped from V and 5 bases from J, the junction kept 12 bases outside the gene matches. CDR1 MGHRA and CDR2 YSYEKL come from the germline V gene. CDR3 length: 16 residues. CDR3 loop: CASSQPFTVGGETQYF. DNA for the CDR3: TGCGCCAGCAGCCAGCCATTCACGGTGGGGGGGGAGACCCAGTACTTC.

This sequence joins TRBV5-1 and TRBJ1-6, with 8 bases that match TRBD1. The CDR3 runs 15 residues. The junction had 4 bases not matched to a gene; V was cut back by 0 bases and J by 8 bases. Germline V gene lookup returns CDR1 SGHRS and CDR2 YFSETQ. The CDR3 region is CASSLEGTGDSPLHF. The CDR3 DNA is TGCGCCAGCAGCTTGGAGGGGACAGGCGATTCACCCCTCCACTTT.

The chain joins TRBV5-4 to TRBJ1-1; TRBD1 aligns across 10 bases. Germline CDR1 is SGHNT and CDR2 is YYREEE (reference sequence). Trimming cost V 3 bases and J 4 bases; bases outside gene matches: 3. The CDR3 length is 14 residues. The CDR3 DNA follows: TGTGCCAGCAGCTGGGGGACAGGGGCCACTGAAGCTTTCTTT. It translates to CASSWGTGATEAFF.

This chain uses TRBV27 with TRBJ2-1; TRBD1 matches 8 bases. The CDR3 length is 13 residues. From germline, CDR1 is MNHEY and CDR2 SMNVEV (reference sequence). V was pared by 8 bases and J by 7 bases, with 7 bases of the junction left unmatched. CDR3 bases: TGTGCCAGCGGCCGGACAGGGAGTAATGAGCAGTTCTTC. It specifies CASGRTGSNEQFF.

There are a few counts of this clone. V gene TRBV2 combines with J gene TRBJ2-1; no clear D. Germline V gene data show CDR1 as SNHLY and CDR2 as FYNNEI. CDR3 size: 11 residues. V was cut by 5 bases and J by 5 bases, with 4 bases left in between. CDR3 DNA sequence: TGTGCCAGCAGTACACACAATGAGCAGTTCTTC. This codes for CASSTHNEQFF.

This clone was counted between two and nine times. The chain recombines TRBV20-1 with TRBJ2-3; D gene uncertain. This CDR3 has 11 amino acids. Germline V CDR1 and CDR2: DFQATT, SNEGSKA (reference sequence). Trimming stripped 1 base from V and 5 bases from J, with 4 bases between. The DNA for the CDR3 is TGCAGTGCTAGAGTCGTAGATACGCAGTATTTT. Translation: CSARVVDTQYF.

The chain carries TRBV6-5 and TRBJ2-7; TRBD2 agrees at 8 bases. The trim removed 6 bases at V and 2 bases at J, leaving 6 bases unmatched. The CDR3 covers 14 residues. Germline V gene sequence: CDR1 MNHEY, CDR2 SVGAGI. Here the CDR3 reads CASRESGRPYEQYF. The CDR3 coding sequence is TGTGCCAGCAGAGAAAGCGGGAGACCCTACGAGCAGTACTTC.

This chain links TRBV6-6 with TRBJ1-1; TRBD1 agrees at 7 bases. This CDR3 contains 13 residues. V shed 5 bases and J 5 bases; nucleotides not matched to a gene: 5. Germline CDR1 and CDR2: MNHNY and SVGAGI (reference sequence). The CDR3 sequence is CASSDREGTEAFF. The CDR3 DNA reads as TGTGCCAGCAGTGACAGGGAAGGGACTGAAGCTTTCTTT.

The rearrangement uses TRBV21-1 and TRBJ2-2; the table's D gene call, TRBD2, was not cross checked with the DNA. TRBV21-1 has pseudogene status. This CDR3 is 18 amino acids long. CDR3 protein: CASSKVVTGGPNTGELFF. CDR3 coding DNA: TGTGCCAGCAGCAAAGTCGTCACGGGAGGACCGAACACCGGGGAGCTGTTTTTT.

This sequence joins TRBV7-9 and TRBJ2-7; D might be TRBD1 (5 bases). In germline, CDR1 is SEHNR, CDR2 FQNEAQ (reference sequence). V dropped 3 bases and J dropped 2 bases, with 20 bases sitting between them. This CDR3 comprises 17 residues. CDR3: CASSLARWLDRPYEQYF. The CDR3 coding sequence is TGTGCCAGCAGCTTGGCGCGCTGGTTAGACAGACCCTACGAGCAGTACTTC.

The chain joins TRBV9 to TRBJ1-5; D is undetermined. The V and J ends lost 0 bases and 0 bases respectively, with 7 bases between them. The V gene's germline CDR1 is SGDLS and CDR2 YYNGEE. CDR3 size: 15 residues. The chain's CDR3 is CASSVDGYSNQPQHF. The CDR3 nucleotides are TGTGCCAGCAGCGTAGACGGATATAGCAATCAGCCCCAGCATTTT.

V and J are TRBV7-6 and TRBJ2-1, with 7 bases matching TRBD2. The CDR3 is made up of 18 amino acids. The J segment lost 8 bases and the V segment lost 1 base, leaving 17 bases of the junction unmatched. Germline-derived CDR1 and CDR2 are SGHVS and FNYEAQ. The CDR3 region has the DNA TGTGCCAGCAGCTTAGTGTCGGGTATAGGCGGGAGTCCCCATGAGCAGTTCTTC. It codes for CASSLVSGIGGSPHEQFF.

V is TRBV13 and J is TRBJ1-2; D unresolved. CDR3 length: 11 residues. Trimming stripped 0 bases from V and 10 bases from J, with 6 bases between. The germline CDR1 and CDR2 sequences are PRHDT and FYEKMQ (reference sequence). The CDR3 DNA reads as TGTGCCAGCAGCTTAGGCCAGAACTACACCTTC. Residues: CASSLGQNYTF.

The chain links TRBV2 to TRBJ2-7; 9 positions agree with TRBD2. In germline, CDR1 is SNHLY, CDR2 FYNNEI. V gave up 6 bases and J gave up 2 bases; unmatched junction bases: 5. The CDR3 contains 14 residues. CDR3 in DNA: TGTGCCAGCAGGCTAGCGGGACAAACCTACGAGCAGTACTTC. It codes for CASRLAGQTYEQYF. Complete variable domain (other parts from reference TRBV2 and TRBJ2-7): EPEVTQTPSHQVTQMGQEVILRCVPISNHLYFYWYRQILGQKVEFLVSFYNNEISEKSEIFDDQFSVERPDGSNFTLKIRSTKLEDSAMYFCASRLAGQTYEQYFGPGTRLTVT.